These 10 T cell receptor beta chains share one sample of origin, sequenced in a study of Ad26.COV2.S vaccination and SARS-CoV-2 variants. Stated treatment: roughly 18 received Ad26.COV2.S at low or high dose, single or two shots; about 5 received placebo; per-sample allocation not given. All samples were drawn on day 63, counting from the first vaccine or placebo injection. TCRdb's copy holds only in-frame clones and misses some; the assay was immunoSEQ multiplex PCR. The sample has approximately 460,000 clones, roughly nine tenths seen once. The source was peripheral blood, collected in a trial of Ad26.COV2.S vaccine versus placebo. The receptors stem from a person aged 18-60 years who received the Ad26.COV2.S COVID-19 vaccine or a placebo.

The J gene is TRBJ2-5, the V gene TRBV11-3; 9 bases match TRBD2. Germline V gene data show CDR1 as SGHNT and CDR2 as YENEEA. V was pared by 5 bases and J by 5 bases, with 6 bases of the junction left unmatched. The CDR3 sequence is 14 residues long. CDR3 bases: TGTGCCAGCAGCGCGGGGGGGGTGTCGGAGACCCAGTACTTC. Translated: CASSAGGVSETQYF. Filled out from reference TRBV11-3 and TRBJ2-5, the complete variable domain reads EAGVVQSPRYKIIEKKQPVAFWCNPISGHNTLYWYLQNLGQGPELLIRYENEEAVDDSQLPKDRFSAERLKGVDSTLKIQPAELGDSAVYLCASSAGGVSETQYFGPGTRLLVL.

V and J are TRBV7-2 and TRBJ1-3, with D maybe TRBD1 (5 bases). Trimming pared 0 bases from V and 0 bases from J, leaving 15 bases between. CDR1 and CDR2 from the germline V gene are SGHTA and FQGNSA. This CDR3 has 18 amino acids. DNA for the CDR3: TGTGCCAGCAGCTTAGCTGGGGGACCCAGGGTCTCTGGAAACACCATATATTTT. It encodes CASSLAGGPRVSGNTIYF.

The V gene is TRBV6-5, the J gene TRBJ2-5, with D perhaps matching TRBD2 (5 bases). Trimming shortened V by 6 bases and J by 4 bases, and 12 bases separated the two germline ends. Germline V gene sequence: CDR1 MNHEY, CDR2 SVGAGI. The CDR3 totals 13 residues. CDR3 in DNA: TGTGCCAGCAGGCCGGGAAGTTCAGAGACCCAGTACTTC. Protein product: CASRPGSSETQYF.

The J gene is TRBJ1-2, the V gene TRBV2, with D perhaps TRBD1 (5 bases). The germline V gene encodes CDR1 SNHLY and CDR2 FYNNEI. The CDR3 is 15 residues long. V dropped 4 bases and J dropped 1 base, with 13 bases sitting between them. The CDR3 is CASSVEGRLNYGYTF. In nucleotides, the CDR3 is TGTGCCAGCAGTGTGGAGGGGCGCCTTAACTATGGCTACACCTTC.

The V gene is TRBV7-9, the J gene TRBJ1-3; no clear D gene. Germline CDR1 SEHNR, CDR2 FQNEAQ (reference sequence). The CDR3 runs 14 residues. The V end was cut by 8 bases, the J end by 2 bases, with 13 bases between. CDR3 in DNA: TGTGCCAGCGTCCCTCTCTTGGCTGGAAACACCATATATTTT. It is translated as CASVPLLAGNTIYF.

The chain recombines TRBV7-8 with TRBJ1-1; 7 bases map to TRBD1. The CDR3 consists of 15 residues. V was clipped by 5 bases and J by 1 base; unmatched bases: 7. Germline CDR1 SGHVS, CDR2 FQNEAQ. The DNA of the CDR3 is TGTGCCAGCAGCCGAACCGGGACAGCGAACACTGAAGCTTTCTTT. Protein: CASSRTGTANTEAFF.

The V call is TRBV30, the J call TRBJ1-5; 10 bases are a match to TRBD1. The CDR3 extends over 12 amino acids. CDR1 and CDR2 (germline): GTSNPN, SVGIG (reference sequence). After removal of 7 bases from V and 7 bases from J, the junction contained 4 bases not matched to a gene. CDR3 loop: CAYDRGQQPQHF. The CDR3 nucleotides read TGTGCCTACGACAGGGGGCAGCAGCCCCAGCATTTT.

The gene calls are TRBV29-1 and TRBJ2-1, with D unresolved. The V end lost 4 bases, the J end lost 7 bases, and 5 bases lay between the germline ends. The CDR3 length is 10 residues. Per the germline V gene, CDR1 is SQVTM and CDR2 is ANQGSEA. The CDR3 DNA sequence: TGCAGCGTTGTGTGGAATGAGCAGTTCTTC. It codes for CSVVWNEQFF.

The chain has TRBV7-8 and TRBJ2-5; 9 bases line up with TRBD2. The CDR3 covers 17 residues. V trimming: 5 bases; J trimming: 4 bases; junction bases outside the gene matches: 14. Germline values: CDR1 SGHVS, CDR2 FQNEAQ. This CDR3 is CASSPNSAGGRGETQYF. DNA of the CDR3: TGTGCCAGCAGCCCCAACTCAGCGGGGGGCCGGGGAGAGACCCAGTACTTC.

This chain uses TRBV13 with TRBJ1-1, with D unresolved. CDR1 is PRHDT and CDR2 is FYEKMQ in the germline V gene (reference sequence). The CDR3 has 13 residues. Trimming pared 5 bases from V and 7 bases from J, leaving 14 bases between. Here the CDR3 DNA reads TGTGCCAGCAGCCCCCGGGCCCAAGTTGAAGCTTTCTTT. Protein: CASSPRAQVEAFF.